The TCR beta chain described here comes from a study of T cell responses to AZD1222 COVID-19 vaccine. Findings and limits, study-wide: Only a handful of AZD1222 recipients, six or seven in all, had baseline seropositivity. Most donors were white British, females outnumbered males, and clonal diversity was possibly underestimated. The breadth and depth of Spike-specific TCRs increased once two AZD1222 doses had been given. The CD4 TCRs associated with vaccination extended across spike and predominated at 160-218 and 743-854.

CDR1 is SQVTM, CDR2 ANQGSEA, per germline. The CDR3 totals 16 residues. The ends were cut back, 2 bases at V and 0 bases at J, with 15 bases in the middle. To note about this clone: Its antigen is as yet unknown.

Only in-frame clones appear in the TCRdb table, and some are missing; sequencing was by immunoSEQ multiplex PCR. The sample lists 170,000 or so clones; roughly nine tenths were seen once. Sequencing was performed on peripheral blood, taken on day 0 of AZD1222 vaccination. The chain is built from TRBV29-1 and TRBJ2-3; D possibly uses TRBD1 or TRBD2 (5 bases each). The TCR was taken from an adult in good health. CDR3 loop: CSVESRRDGSTDTQYF. The CDR3 DNA follows: TGCAGCGTTGAAAGCCGTCGGGACGGAAGCACAGATACGCAGTATTTT.